This TCR beta chain comes out of a study of beta chain features in type 1 diabetes. Study conclusions and caveats: There was a possibility that cDNA sequencing over-represented cells with high TCR expression. PCR, the amplification step, might favor shorter templates, equally in patients and controls.

About this clone: What it recognizes is unknown.

Germline V gene data show CDR1 as MGHRA and CDR2 as YSYEKL. V trimming: 3 bases; J trimming: 0 bases; junction bases outside the gene matches: 5. There are 16 residues in the CDR3. Expressed TCRB transcripts were sequenced, since all the RNA that had been isolated was reverse transcribed. The repertoire was sequenced with immunoSEQ multiplex PCR; TCRdb's copy has only in-frame clones and lacks some. The data hold under 450,000 clones, with roughly 14% observed a single time. The source is a man aged 30-40 years in good health. Sequencing used naive CD4+ T cells from blood. The J gene is TRBJ2-1, the V gene TRBV4-1, with TRBD2 matching 7 bases. The CDR3 sequence: CASSQVAGRSYNEQFF. CDR3 DNA: TGCGCCAGCAGCCAGGTAGCGGGCCGCTCCTACAATGAGCAGTTCTTC.